What follows describes a single TCR beta chain. Its antigen target is currently unknown. Base-call qualities are not available, and no considerably larger clone is one nucleotide away. Ophthalmopathy patients had moderately to severely active disease, Clinical Activity Score of at least 3, NOSPECS grade of at least 4, and duration under 3 months. The study excluded patients with uncontrolled infections, other autoimmune diseases, pregnancy or lactation. Diagnoses were established on the basis of clinical symptoms, serum thyroxine and TRAb, thyroid ultrasound, and orbital computed tomography. Ficoll-Paque density gradient centrifugation was used to isolate PBMCs from around 10 ml of fresh peripheral blood. Total RNA was extracted using Trizol reagent, and RNA quality was assessed on an Agilent 2100 Bioanalyzer. This record belongs to a study of T cells in Graves' hyperthyroidism and ophthalmopathy (dated by TCRdb to between 2017 and 2020). For context, the study as a whole: Peripheral blood was collected at initial diagnosis, before any treatment. The 100 discovery patients were randomly divided into training and test sets at a 7:3 ratio. Prospective prediction of ophthalmopathy was tested in an independent validation cohort of fewer than 20 hyperthyroidism patients and roughly 16 patients who later progressed to ophthalmopathy. After sampling, hyperthyroidism patients received methimazole starting at 30 mg daily, and ophthalmopathy patients received high-dose intravenous methylprednisolone. A discovery cohort of about 95 patients, approximately 45 with Graves' ophthalmopathy and approximately 55 with stable Graves' hyperthyroidism, was used to find distinguishing TCR V-J signatures. The study also compared thyroid tissue and blood T-cell repertoires from roughly six Graves' hyperthyroidism patients. According to the paper, TCR Vbeta CDR3 sequencing was carried out on some 130 peripheral blood samples, which came from around 43 ophthalmopathy, approximately 72 hyperthyroidism and roughly 17 progressor patients.

Paper-wide results and their limitations: During validation, the model predicted progression to ophthalmopathy a median of around 6 months ahead of onset, with 60% to 71% sensitivity and under 85% specificity. No statistical method was used to fix the sample size in advance, and group allocation was not hidden from the investigators. Ophthalmopathy was separated from stable hyperthyroidism by a 13 V-J signature model, with 85% to 90% sensitivity and about 84% specificity obtained in cross-validation and 80%/75% obtained in testing. Most expanded thyroid clonotypes (frequency above 0.001) were also detected in blood, suggesting blood repertoires may reflect thyroid immune responses.

Amplification of TCR beta CDR3 regions was carried out from RNA transcripts. The TCR CDR3 was subjected to a first round of RT-PCR using the HTBI primer set and the Qiagen OneStep RT-PCR kit. A second multiplex PCR round built the libraries, followed by size selection and purification. Sequencing of the libraries was done on an Illumina HiSeq2000 using paired-end 100 bp reads. The study's own analysis went as follows. SOAPnuke was used to process the raw data, removing reads that contained adapters or uncalled bases, had a mean Phred below 15, or lacked an exact match to the constant primer or identifier. High-quality paired reads were merged with COPE v1.2.5, and unique nucleotide sequences were defined as clonotypes. MiTCR v1.1 was used to align clonotypes to the IMGT TRBV, TRBD and TRBJ reference segments. The analysis was restricted to V-J combinations with a frequency above 0.0001, which together covered over 99% of the repertoires. A TCS score was defined as the ratio of F50 (clonal expansion) to E x V (chaos), with BLOSUM62-based TCRdist applied between CDR3 peptides within each V-J. Welch's t-statistics and random forest reduced roughly 540 V-J features to 13, which were used in a naive Bayes classifier (R e1071). TCRdb trimmed public reads at Q25 via fastp, called clones via MiXCR and kept in-frame beta chains. Rows merge per CDR3 protein into single entries with the most common DNA and genes. The V and J calls were determined by TCRdb, not by the authors. This sample is represented by more than 450,000 distinct CDR3 sequences; about 20% of them were singletons. The ten biggest clones cover around 50% of the sample.

Its CDR3 holds 17 amino acids, cysteine through phenylalanine. The sequence is cut down to CDR3 DNA, 51 bases in frame from base 1. CDR1 MNHEY and CDR2 SMNVEV are derived from the germline V gene (reference sequence). Unmatched junction bases come to 10, with V trimmed by 2 bases and J by 3 bases. The chain employs TRBV27 and TRBJ2-1; 7 bases in the middle match TRBD2. This clonotype was obtained from a man aged 35-49 years with Graves' ophthalmopathy. Material for sequencing was blood. CDR3 loop: CASSLKAAGEIYNEQFF. The sequenced DNA: TGTGCCAGCAGTTTAAAAGCGGCGGGAGAAATCTACAATGAGCAGTTCTTC.